These 30 T cell receptor beta chains were sequenced from one sample in a study of shared clonotypes between healthy human individuals. Clones were sequenced by immunoSEQ multiplex PCR, and TCRdb holds only the in-frame ones, with some missing. The repertoire holds around 500,000 clones, with 76% as singletons. The sequencing input was PBMCs. The receptors derive from a woman aged 40-49 years in good health. Some clones in this sample may be carry-over from other donors' samples.

The V gene is TRBV29-1, the J gene TRBJ2-3; 8 positions agree with TRBD1. CDR3 size: 13 residues. The junction had 2 bases not matched to a gene; V was cut back by 4 bases and J by 2 bases. Germline CDR1 SQVTM, CDR2 ANQGSEA. DNA for the CDR3: TGCAGCGTTGGGGGACAGGACACAGATACGCAGTATTTT. This gives the protein CSVGGQDTDTQYF.

The CDR3 reads CASSHNSPWVGTGELFF. Written as DNA, the CDR3 is TGTGCCAGCAGCCATAACAGTCCATGGGTTGGCACCGGGGAGCTGTTTTTT. The J gene is TRBJ2-2, the V gene TRBV14; D remains ambiguous. Germline V gene sequence: CDR1 SGHDN, CDR2 FVKESK. The CDR3 loop spans 17 amino acids. V lost 3 bases to trimming and J lost 4 bases, with 18 bases between them.

The CDR3 reads CASSTTTGAGEAFF. DNA for the CDR3: TGTGCCAGCAGCACTACTACAGGGGCTGGTGAAGCTTTCTTT. The chain combines TRBV11-2 with TRBJ1-1; 7 nucleotides agree with TRBD1. V was pared by 5 bases and J by 7 bases, with 10 bases of the junction left unmatched. Germline CDR1 and CDR2: SGHAT and FQNNGV. This CDR3 region has 14 residues.

A few counts support this clone. The chain has TRBV9 and TRBJ1-6, with D tentatively TRBD1 (5 bases). Trimming stripped 0 bases from V and 14 bases from J, with 12 bases between. Germline V gene lookup returns CDR1 SGDLS and CDR2 YYNGEE. The CDR3 has 13 residues. CDR3: CASSVGSGQALHF. The CDR3, as DNA: TGTGCCAGCAGCGTAGGTTCGGGGCAGGCCCTCCACTTT.

The chain couples TRBV5-1 to TRBJ2-7; D is possibly TRBD1 or TRBD2 (5 bases each). Germline values: CDR1 SGHRS, CDR2 YFSETQ. V shed 2 bases and J shed 6 bases, with 15 bases lying between them. CDR3 size: 14 residues. The DNA of the CDR3 is TGCGCCAGCAGCTTAGCTGGGACCCCCACCGAGCAGTACTTC. Its protein is CASSLAGTPTEQYF.

The chain combines TRBV19 with TRBJ1-2; 8 bases are shared with TRBD1. V dropped 4 bases and J dropped 4; count of bases not matched to a gene: 11. CDR1 is LNHDA, CDR2 SQIVND, per germline (reference sequence). The CDR3 spans 16 residues. The CDR3 sequence: CASSTVQGANIYGYTF. The DNA for the CDR3 is TGTGCCAGTAGTACGGTCCAGGGGGCGAATATCTATGGCTACACCTTC.

The CDR3, as DNA: TGTGCCAGCAGCTTACAGGGGGGGACGGCGAATGAGCAGTTCTTC. Translating it yields CASSLQGGTANEQFF. The J gene is TRBJ2-1, the V gene TRBV7-2; TRBD1 or TRBD2 may be the D gene (7 bases each). Germline loops: CDR1 SGHTA, CDR2 FQGNSA. Trimming shortened V by 2 bases and J by 7 bases, and 15 bases separated the two germline ends. The CDR3 has 15 residues.

V usage is TRBV4-2 and J usage is TRBJ2-7; 8 bases match TRBD2. V lost 1 base and J lost 0; bases outside the gene matches: 8. Germline V gene lookup returns CDR1 LGHNA and CDR2 YNFKEQ. This CDR3 is built from 17 residues. DNA of the CDR3: TGTGCCAGCAGCCAAGGGTTTCGGCGGGAGGACTCCTACGAGCAGTACTTC. Its protein is CASSQGFRREDSYEQYF.

The V gene is TRBV6-1, the J gene TRBJ2-5; 8 bases map to TRBD1. The germline V gene encodes CDR1 MNHNS and CDR2 SASEGT. V lost 4 bases and J lost 5; bases outside the gene matches: 9. The CDR3 has 15 amino acids. The CDR3, as DNA: TGTGCCAGCAGTGTCCGACAGGGGATGGGGGAGACCCAGTACTTC. This encodes CASSVRQGMGETQYF.

In the case of this clone: This CDR3 is also generated by other DNA sequences in the sample. The rearrangement links TRBV2 to TRBJ1-4; D is perhaps TRBD1 (5 bases). The germline V and J ends were trimmed by 6 bases and 7 bases, with 15 bases remaining between them. CDR1 SNHLY and CDR2 FYNNEI come from the germline V gene. The CDR3 is made up of 14 amino acids. The CDR3 loop is CASSFRVRGEKLFF. The CDR3 nucleotides are TGTGCCAGCAGCTTTCGGGTTAGGGGTGAAAAACTGTTTTTT.

The DNA for the CDR3 is TGTGCCAGCAGCTTCTCTCAGGACTATGGCTACACCTTC. Its translation: CASSFSQDYGYTF. The rearrangement joins TRBV5-4 to TRBJ1-2, with unresolved D. CDR3 size: 13 residues. The germline V and J ends were trimmed by 2 bases and 3 bases, with 8 bases remaining between them. Germline loops: CDR1 SGHNT, CDR2 YYREEE (reference sequence).

This clone has a handful of counts. The chain couples TRBV4-1 to TRBJ2-7, with 11 bases matching TRBD2. Germline V gene lookup returns CDR1 MGHRA and CDR2 YSYEKL. V lost 2 bases, J lost 2 bases, and 2 bases stayed unmatched. The CDR3 has 15 residues. This CDR3 reads CASSQRLAGTYEQYF. In nucleotides, the CDR3 is TGCGCCAGCAGCCAACGACTAGCGGGGACCTACGAGCAGTACTTC.

The rearrangement joins TRBV28 to TRBJ1-5, with D unclear. Germline CDR1 and CDR2: MDHEN and SYDVKM. The CDR3 is made up of 13 amino acids. The germline V and J ends were trimmed by 7 bases and 5 bases, with 12 bases remaining between them. The CDR3 sequence: CASTGGWDQPQHF. For the CDR3, the DNA is TGTGCCAGCACTGGTGGATGGGATCAGCCCCAGCATTTT. The full variable domain, in which reference TRBV28 and TRBJ1-5 provide the parts outside the CDR3, is DVKVTQSSRYLVKRTGEKVFLECVQDMDHENMFWYRQDPGLGLRLIYFSYDVKMKEKGDIPEGYSVSREKKERFSLILESASTNQTSMYLCASTGGWDQPQHFGDGTRLSIL.

V and J are TRBV7-2 and TRBJ2-5; 11 bases are a match to TRBD2. Germline V lookup: CDR1 SGHTA, CDR2 FQGNSA. The CDR3 runs 15 residues. The trim removed 5 bases at V and 4 bases at J, leaving 6 bases unmatched. CDR3 nucleotide sequence: TGTGCCAGCAGCCAGACTAGCGGGGAGATAGAGACCCAGTACTTC. Amino acid sequence: CASSQTSGEIETQYF.

This clone came up a few times. The rearrangement uses TRBV15 and TRBJ2-7; 9 bases align to TRBD1. Looked up from germline, CDR1 is LNHNV and CDR2 is YYDKDF (reference sequence). CDR3 length equals 17 residues. V lost 5 bases to trimming and J lost 0 bases; unmatched junction nucleotides: 11. The CDR3 region is CATSGRDRDRDSYEQYF. The CDR3 nucleotides are TGTGCCACCAGCGGTAGAGACCGGGACAGGGACTCCTACGAGCAGTACTTC.

This chain connects TRBV28 to TRBJ2-5, with TRBD1 matching 8 bases. Germline-derived CDR1 and CDR2 are MDHEN and SYDVKM. Trimming took 5 bases from V and 2 from J; bases not matched to a gene: 7. This CDR3 is built from 15 residues. CDR3 loop: CASSQGTGGQETQYF. The CDR3 DNA sequence: TGTGCCAGCAGTCAAGGGACAGGAGGACAAGAGACCCAGTACTTC.

This chain connects TRBV7-8 to TRBJ2-3; D may be TRBD1 or TRBD2 (5 bases each). V dropped 4 bases and J dropped 2 bases, with 13 bases sitting between them. CDR3 length: 15 residues. Germline V gives CDR1 SGHVS, CDR2 FQNEAQ. CDR3 bases: TGTGCCAGCAGCTCGGGACCTCGAAACACAGATACGCAGTATTTT. Its protein product is CASSSGPRNTDTQYF.

The chain recombines TRBV11-3 with TRBJ2-7; a possible D gene is TRBD2 (7 bases). Germline V gene lookup returns CDR1 SGHNT and CDR2 YENEEA. The V end lost 1 base, the J end lost 5 bases, and 12 bases lay between the germline ends. The CDR3 totals 14 residues. DNA of the CDR3: TGTGCCAGCAGCTTAGCCCCGGGGGGCCACGAGCAGTACTTC. Residues: CASSLAPGGHEQYF.

The chain couples TRBV6-4 to TRBJ2-1; 9 positions match TRBD2. The V gene's germline CDR1 is MRHNA and CDR2 SNTAGT. This CDR3 is built from 15 residues. The junction had 7 bases not matched to a gene; V was cut back by 3 bases and J by 7 bases. CDR3 nucleotides: TGTGCCAGCAGTGATACGGCGGGAGGGGGGAATGAGCAGTTCTTC. It encodes CASSDTAGGGNEQFF.

The V call is TRBV2, the J call TRBJ2-7, with 9 positions matching TRBD1. Germline CDR1 reads SNHLY; CDR2 reads FYNNEI. The CDR3 spans 13 residues. Losses at the gene ends were 5 bases for V and 3 bases for J; bases not matched to a gene: 2. CDR3 nucleotides: TGTGCCAGCAGTACGACAGGGGGCTACGAGCAGTACTTC. Protein sequence: CASSTTGGYEQYF.

This clone has only a few counts. The chain carries TRBV19 and TRBJ2-1; 8 bases agree with TRBD2. The ends lost 6 bases at V and 3 bases at J; junction bases unmatched: 10. Germline V gene sequence: CDR1 LNHDA, CDR2 SQIVND (reference sequence). This CDR3 region has 16 residues. The CDR3 region has the DNA TGTGCCAGTAGCGTTCCGGGGACTAGAATCTACAATGAGCAGTTCTTC. Its protein is CASSVPGTRIYNEQFF.

The chain carries TRBV30 and TRBJ1-1, with 9 positions matching TRBD1. The germline V gene has CDR1 GTSNPN and CDR2 SVGIG (reference sequence). V dropped 2 bases and J dropped 10; count of bases not matched to a gene: 8. This CDR3 is built from 13 residues. In DNA form, the CDR3 reads TGTGCCTGGAGTCCCGGGACAGGGAGGGCAGCTTTCTTT. It translates to CAWSPGTGRAAFF.

This clone was seen a single time. V is TRBV7-8 and J is TRBJ1-6; D is possibly TRBD1 (5 bases). V lost 2 bases and J 10 bases, leaving 9 bases between the germline ends. The CDR3 is 13 amino acids. Germline assignment: CDR1 SGHVS and CDR2 FQNEAQ. The CDR3 DNA reads as TGTGCCAGCAGCTTACCAGGGTCATCACCCCTCCACTTT. Protein sequence: CASSLPGSSPLHF.

V is TRBV20-1 and J is TRBJ2-1; maybe TRBD1 (6 bases). Looked up from germline, CDR1 is DFQATT and CDR2 is SNEGSKA (reference sequence). Trimming left V 5 bases short and J 10 bases short, with 12 bases between. The CDR3 covers 11 residues. The CDR3 is CSAADRTEQFF. Here the CDR3 DNA reads TGCAGTGCTGCCGACAGGACAGAGCAGTTCTTC.

The chain employs TRBV5-1 and TRBJ1-2; D ambiguous. CDR1 is SGHRS, CDR2 YFSETQ, per germline. V lost 3 bases, J lost 0 bases, and 12 bases lay in between. The CDR3 length is 15 residues. CDR3 loop: CASSSDGRANYGYTF. Here the CDR3 DNA reads TGCGCCAGCAGCTCTGACGGCAGAGCTAACTATGGCTACACCTTC.

The V gene is TRBV4-2, the J gene TRBJ2-7; 8 bases align to TRBD2. The V gene's germline CDR1 is LGHNA and CDR2 YNFKEQ. This CDR3 contains 17 residues. With 4 bases clipped from V and 2 bases from J, the junction kept 13 bases outside the gene matches. The CDR3 coding sequence is TGTGCCAGCAGCCTCCGCGGGGGGCCTCAGGGTACCTACGAGCAGTACTTC. Translating it yields CASSLRGGPQGTYEQYF.

The genes are TRBV28 and TRBJ2-5, with D tentatively TRBD2 (5 bases). Germline CDR1 reads MDHEN; CDR2 reads SYDVKM. V shed 7 bases and J shed 5 bases, with 11 bases lying between them. There are 12 residues in the CDR3. The CDR3 sequence: CASTAGGETQYF. CDR3 nucleotides: TGTGCCAGCACGGCTGGCGGGGAGACCCAGTACTTC.

This chain uses TRBV18 with TRBJ2-7; D gene ambiguous. Germline assignment: CDR1 KGHSH and CDR2 LQKENI. This CDR3 comprises 13 residues. The V end lost 2 bases, the J end lost 2 bases, and 7 bases lay between the germline ends. CDR3 sequence (DNA): TGTGCCAGCTCACCAGGGGTTGCCTACGAGCAGTACTTC. Protein: CASSPGVAYEQYF.

V usage is TRBV5-4 and J usage is TRBJ2-3, with D perhaps matching TRBD2 (5 bases). Between the trimmed V and J ends, which lost 2 bases and 6 bases, there was a span of 16 bases. The CDR3 length is 15 residues. The germline CDR1 and CDR2 sequences are SGHNT and YYREEE (reference sequence). For the CDR3, the DNA is TGTGCCAGCAGCTTTAGAGCGGAACCCACGGATACGCAGTATTTT. Its translation: CASSFRAEPTDTQYF.

For this clone: Other DNA variants within this sample encode the same CDR3. This chain links TRBV18 with TRBJ1-1, with D perhaps matching TRBD1 (6 bases). Between the trimmed V and J ends, which lost 3 bases and 4 bases, there was a span of 12 bases. This CDR3 has 14 amino acids. CDR1 is KGHSH, CDR2 LQKENI, per germline. CDR3 coding DNA: TGTGCCAGCTCACCCACAGGGTCGGGCACTGAAGCTTTCTTT. Translated: CASSPTGSGTEAFF.